This is a list of T cell receptor beta chains from one sample in a study of cytomegalovirus exposure and HLA in healthy donors. Sequencing used immunoSEQ multiplex PCR; TCRdb keeps in-frame clones, though not all of them. Of tens of thousands of clones listed, about 84% were seen once; the top ten hold approximately 5.9%. The source material was PBMCs. These receptors all come from a male donor in good health and CMV-seronegative. The CDR3 runs from the conserved cysteine through the conserved F or W. The D gene is left open where the match is weak.

j_call	v_call	d_call	cdr3_aa
TRBJ1-1	TRBV12-5	TRBD1	CASGDRAVTEAFF
TRBJ1-1	TRBV20-1	.	CSALRSGSAFF
TRBJ1-4	TRBV6-1	.	CATEGEKLFF
TRBJ1-2	TRBV6-6	.	CASSSHSDSKGYTF
TRBJ1-2	TRBV5-4	.	CASSAGQPAYGYTF
TRBJ2-3	TRBV27	TRBD1	CASSPQGVQRDTQYF
TRBJ1-4	TRBV18	.	CASSPRASNEKLFF
TRBJ2-5	TRBV7-2	TRBD1	CASSLRGRETQYF
TRBJ2-2	TRBV2	TRBD1	CASKSTGVGELFF
TRBJ2-3	TRBV12-2	.	CASRLAPGLARPTSSTDTQYF
TRBJ2-7	TRBV7-9	TRBD1	CASSLALGQGSYEQYF
TRBJ2-7	TRBV28	.	CATQSSSYEQYF
TRBJ2-1	TRBV11-3	.	CASSLESGAYNEQFF
TRBJ2-7	TRBV6-5	.	CASSYRGSASYEQYF
TRBJ2-5	TRBV11-3	TRBD1	CASSLGGAGGTQETQYF
TRBJ2-5	TRBV5-1	TRBD1	CASSLWGTVQETQYF
TRBJ1-2	TRBV7-6	.	CASSSGPADGYTF
TRBJ2-1	TRBV6-6	TRBD2	CASTRSGDSYNEQFF
TRBJ2-1	TRBV7-3	.	CASSLLGGASSYNEQFF
TRBJ1-1	TRBV27	.	CASSLGVNLGGEAFF
TRBJ2-5	TRBV7-2	.	CASSLALRQETQYF
TRBJ2-7	TRBV5-1	.	CASSSTGATYEQYF
TRBJ2-1	TRBV13	.	CASSHGLVHNEQFF
TRBJ2-1	TRBV6-1	TRBD1	CASSGDSSEQFF
TRBJ1-2	TRBV11-2	TRBD1	CASSLKGTGFGYGYTF
TRBJ2-5	TRBV7-8	TRBD1	CASSLQGSETQYF
TRBJ1-2	TRBV18	TRBD1	CASSRDRTLVWGYTF
TRBJ2-7	TRBV19	TRBD1	CASSIQGALNEQYF
TRBJ1-2	TRBV15	TRBD1	CATSRDRGESGYTF
TRBJ1-5	TRBV6-5	.	CASSSLQNNQPQHF
TRBJ1-1	TRBV2	.	CASRGDLNTEAFF
TRBJ2-5	TRBV7-9	TRBD2	CASSSRLGLAGEETQYF
TRBJ2-5	TRBV7-2	TRBD2	CASSRGVLAGGITKETQYF
TRBJ1-1	TRBV7-3	.	CASSLTGGEWVTEAFF
TRBJ2-5	TRBV13	.	CASSSEGLGTFQETQYF
TRBJ1-5	TRBV5-6	.	CASSKTVGQPQHF
TRBJ1-5	TRBV19	.	CASRTEGVNSPQHF
TRBJ2-1	TRBV25-1	.	CASSEAGPYNEQFF
TRBJ2-5	TRBV7-6	TRBD2	CASSAGLAGYQETQYF
TRBJ2-1	TRBV28	TRBD1	CASSLGTGGDEQFF
TRBJ2-7	TRBV18	.	CASSPGRQAVHEQYF
TRBJ1-1	TRBV29-1	.	CSVVNRATEAFF
TRBJ2-1	TRBV6-5	TRBD2	CASIQRGEHEQFF
TRBJ1-1	TRBV7-3	.	CASSPQGGTVNTEAFF
TRBJ1-5	TRBV7-2	.	CASSLGESNQPQHF
TRBJ2-3	TRBV5-1	TRBD2	CASSAKTSGGTDTQYF
TRBJ1-2	TRBV6-6	TRBD1	CASSYSEWTGPGYTF
TRBJ2-7	TRBV27	TRBD1	CASSSAGGNFYEQYF